This paragraph reports one T cell receptor beta chain. The antigen remains undetermined. With 60 Vbeta and 13 Jbeta primers, the PCR was carried out. Assay used: immunoSEQ multiplex PCR; TCRdb lists only in-frame clones, some missing. The sample carries 85,000 to 100,000 clones, 86% recorded once. The sample comes from a study of cytomegalovirus exposure and HLA in healthy donors. Overall study findings and caveats: As was reported, the HLA-A and HLA-B alleles of most subjects were accurately predicted from TCR beta sequences. Common viral pathogens (according to a later analysis) appeared linked to several of the most significant clusters. Previously analyzed data showed that most TCR beta V segments were productive at a frequency of about 87% or about 30%.

From germline, CDR1 is SGHTA and CDR2 FQGNSA. After removal of 1 base from V and 6 bases from J, the junction contained 9 bases not matched to a gene. The CDR3 covers 16 residues. Input material: PBMCs. This TCR derives from a man aged 25-45 years in good health and CMV-seropositive. This rearrangement joins TRBV7-2 to TRBJ2-1; 7 bases map to TRBD1. CDR3 coding DNA: TGTGCCAGCAGCTTAGGGCAGACAGGGACGGCCAATGAGCAGTTCTTC. Its translation is CASSLGQTGTANEQFF.